What follows are 7 T cell receptor beta chains derived from one specimen sequenced in a study of T cells after somatic rescue of genetic block (dated by TCRdb to 2018 to 2021). Library generation was performed with the immunoSEQ multiplex PCR assay. In its TCRdb copy, this immuneACCESS table keeps in-frame sequences only and misses some clones. Where compared with another copy, unresolved V genes explain less than half of these, and the others have no known cause. Present in this sample are about 63,000 clones, around 92% of which were seen just once. Less than 3.5% of the sample lies in the top ten. Sequenced input: peripheral blood mononuclear cells (PBMCs). The receptors come from a man aged 40-55 years.

This chain uses TRBV7-2 with TRBJ1-6; D might be TRBD1 (5 bases). This CDR3 is built from 16 residues. Trimming took 5 bases from V and 3 from J, leaving 14 bases between them. The V gene's germline CDR1 is SGHTA and CDR2 FQGNSA. In DNA, the CDR3 is TGTGCCAGCAGCCTCCCGACAGCTGGCTATAATTCACCCCTCCACTTT. It yields the protein CASSLPTAGYNSPLHF. The whole variable domain, remainder taken from reference TRBV7-2 and TRBJ1-6, is GAGVSQSPSNKVTEKGKDVELRCDPISGHTALYWYRQSLGQGLEFLIYFQGNSAPDKSGLPSDRFSAERTGGSVSTLTIQRTQQEDSAVYLCASSLPTAGYNSPLHFGNGTRLTVT.

V usage is TRBV7-6 and J usage is TRBJ2-1; 10 bases fit TRBD2. The V and J ends lost 5 bases and 7 bases, in that order; junction bases with no gene match: 14. The CDR3 sequence is 17 residues long. Germline CDR1 is SGHVS and CDR2 is FNYEAQ. CDR3 residues: CASSPDGRASGGNEQFF. In nucleotides, the CDR3 is TGTGCCAGCAGCCCAGACGGGAGGGCTAGCGGGGGAAATGAGCAGTTCTTC.

The chain combines TRBV5-1 with TRBJ2-7; 11 nucleotides agree with TRBD2. From germline, CDR1 is SGHRS and CDR2 YFSETQ. The V gene end was trimmed by 4 bases and the J gene end by 6 bases; junction bases not matched to a gene: 12. This CDR3 has 16 amino acids. CDR3 sequence: CASSPPRLAGGSEQYF. CDR3 nucleotide sequence: TGCGCCAGCAGCCCCCCCCGGCTAGCGGGAGGAAGCGAGCAGTACTTC.

V usage is TRBV2 and J usage is TRBJ1-5, with D possibly TRBD1 on 5 matching bases. Germline CDR1 is SNHLY and CDR2 is FYNNEI. This CDR3 has 13 residues. The ends were cut back, 3 bases at V and 9 bases at J, with 12 bases in the middle. This CDR3 reads CASSDRGIGPQHF. Written as DNA, the CDR3 is TGTGCCAGCAGTGATAGGGGAATTGGGCCCCAGCATTTT. The full variable domain, rest sourced from reference TRBV2 and TRBJ1-5, is EPEVTQTPSHQVTQMGQEVILRCVPISNHLYFYWYRQILGQKVEFLVSFYNNEISEKSEIFDDQFSVERPDGSNFTLKIRSTKLEDSAMYFCASSDRGIGPQHFGDGTRLSIL.

The rearrangement links TRBV5-4 to TRBJ2-5; 8 bases agree with TRBD2. The CDR3 consists of 15 residues. V trimming: 3 bases; J trimming: 4 bases; junction bases outside the gene matches: 8. The germline V gene encodes CDR1 SGHNT and CDR2 YYREEE (reference sequence). CDR3 in amino acids: CASSSRGGGIETQYF. The CDR3, as DNA: TGTGCCAGCAGCTCGCGAGGCGGGGGGATAGAGACCCAGTACTTC.

The chain employs TRBV13 and TRBJ2-1, with 7 bases aligning to TRBD2. The V and J ends lost 4 bases and 0 bases, in that order; junction bases with no gene match: 6. This CDR3 spans 16 amino acids. Germline CDR1 and CDR2: PRHDT and FYEKMQ (reference sequence). CDR3 nucleotide sequence: TGTGCCAGCAGCTCCTGGGAGGGCCTCTCCTACAATGAGCAGTTCTTC. Protein: CASSSWEGLSYNEQFF.

The chain combines TRBV6-1 with TRBJ2-3; no reliable D call. The CDR3 is 15 amino acids. Trimming removed 8 bases at V and 1 base at J, with 16 bases between. The germline CDR1 and CDR2 sequences are MNHNS and SASEGT. The CDR3 bases are TGTGCCAGCCAGGTGGTGGCGACCCGCACAGATACGCAGTATTTT. Its protein is CASQVVATRTDTQYF.